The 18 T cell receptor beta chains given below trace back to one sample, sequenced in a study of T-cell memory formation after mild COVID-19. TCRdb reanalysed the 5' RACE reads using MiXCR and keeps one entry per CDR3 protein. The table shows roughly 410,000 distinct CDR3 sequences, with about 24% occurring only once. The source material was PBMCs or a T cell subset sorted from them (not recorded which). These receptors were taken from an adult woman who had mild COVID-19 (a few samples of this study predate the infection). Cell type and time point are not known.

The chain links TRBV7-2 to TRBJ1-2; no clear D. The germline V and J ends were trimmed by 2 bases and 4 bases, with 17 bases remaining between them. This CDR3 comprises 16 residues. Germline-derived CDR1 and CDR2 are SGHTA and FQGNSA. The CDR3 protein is CASSLSPPGFGYGYTF. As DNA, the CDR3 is TGTGCCAGCAGCTTAAGCCCTCCCGGGTTTGGCTATGGCTACACCTTC.

The DNA of the CDR3 is TGTGCCAGCAGCCCCCAGACAGGACTCACTGAAGCTTTCTTT. Translated, it gives CASSPQTGLTEAFF. The chain couples TRBV9 to TRBJ1-1; tentatively, D is TRBD1 (6 bases). Per the germline V gene, CDR1 is SGDLS and CDR2 is YYNGEE. The CDR3 sequence is 14 residues long. Trimming pared 4 bases from V and 4 bases from J, leaving 14 bases between.

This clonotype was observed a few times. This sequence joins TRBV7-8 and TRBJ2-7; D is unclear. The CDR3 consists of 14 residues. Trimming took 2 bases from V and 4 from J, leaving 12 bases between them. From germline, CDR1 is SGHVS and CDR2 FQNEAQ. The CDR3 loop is CASSLQPGSYEQYF. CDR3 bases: TGTGCCAGCAGCTTACAACCTGGATCGTACGAGCAGTACTTC.

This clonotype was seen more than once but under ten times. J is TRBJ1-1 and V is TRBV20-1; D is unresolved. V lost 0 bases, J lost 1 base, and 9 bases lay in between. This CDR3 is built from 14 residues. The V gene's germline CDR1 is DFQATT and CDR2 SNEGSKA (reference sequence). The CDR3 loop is CSARDRWKNTEAFF. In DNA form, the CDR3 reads TGCAGTGCTAGAGATAGGTGGAAGAACACTGAAGCTTTCTTT.

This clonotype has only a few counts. The CDR3 reads CASSLEAGGSYGYTF. CDR3 sequence (DNA): TGTGCCAGCAGCTTAGAGGCAGGTGGATCCTATGGCTACACCTTC. J is TRBJ1-2 and V is TRBV7-9, with D uncertain. The V end lost 1 base, the J end lost 4 bases, and 13 bases lay between the germline ends. CDR3 size: 15 residues. Germline CDR1 and CDR2: SEHNR and FQNEAQ (reference sequence). The variable domain in full, with the rest retrieved from reference TRBV7-9 and TRBJ1-2, is DTGVSQNPRHKITKRGQNVTFRCDPISEHNRLYWYRQTLGQGPEFLTYFQNEAQLEKSRLLSDRFSAERPKGSFSTLEIQRTEQGDSAMYLCASSLEAGGSYGYTFGSGTRLTVV.

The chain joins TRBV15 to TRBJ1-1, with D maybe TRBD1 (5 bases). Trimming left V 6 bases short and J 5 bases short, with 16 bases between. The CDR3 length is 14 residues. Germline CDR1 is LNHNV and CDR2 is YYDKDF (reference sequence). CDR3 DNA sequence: TGTGCCACCAGGAGGACCGGGGGGGAAACTGAAGCTTTCTTT. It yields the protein CATRRTGGETEAFF.

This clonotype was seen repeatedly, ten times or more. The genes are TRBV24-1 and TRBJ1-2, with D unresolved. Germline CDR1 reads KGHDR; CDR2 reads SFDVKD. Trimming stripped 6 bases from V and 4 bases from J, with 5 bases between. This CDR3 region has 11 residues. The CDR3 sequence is CATSSGYGYTF. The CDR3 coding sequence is TGTGCCACCAGTTCCGGCTATGGCTACACCTTC.

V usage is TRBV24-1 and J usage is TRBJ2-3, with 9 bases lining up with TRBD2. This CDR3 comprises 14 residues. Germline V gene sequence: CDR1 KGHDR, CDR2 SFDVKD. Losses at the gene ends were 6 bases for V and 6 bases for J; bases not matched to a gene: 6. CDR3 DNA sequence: TGTGCCACCAGTACTAGCGGGCTGGGGGATACGCAGTATTTT. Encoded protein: CATSTSGLGDTQYF.

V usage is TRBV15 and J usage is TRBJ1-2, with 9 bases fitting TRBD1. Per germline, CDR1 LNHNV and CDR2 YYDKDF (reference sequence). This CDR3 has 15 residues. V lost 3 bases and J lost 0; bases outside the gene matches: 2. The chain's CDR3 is CATSRRDRANYGYTF. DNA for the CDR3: TGTGCCACCAGCAGGAGGGACAGGGCTAACTATGGCTACACCTTC.

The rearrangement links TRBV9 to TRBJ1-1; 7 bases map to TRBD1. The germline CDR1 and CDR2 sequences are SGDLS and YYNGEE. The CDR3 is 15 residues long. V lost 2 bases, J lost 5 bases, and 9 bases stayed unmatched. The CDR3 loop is CASSVGDSPGTEAFF. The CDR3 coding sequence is TGTGCCAGCAGCGTCGGGGACAGCCCGGGGACTGAAGCTTTCTTT.

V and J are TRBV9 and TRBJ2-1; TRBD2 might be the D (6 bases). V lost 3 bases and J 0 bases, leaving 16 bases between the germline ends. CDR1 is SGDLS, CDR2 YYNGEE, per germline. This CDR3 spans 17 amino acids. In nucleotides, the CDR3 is TGTGCCAGCAGCGACCCACTAGCTTCTAGCTCCTACAATGAGCAGTTCTTC. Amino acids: CASSDPLASSSYNEQFF.

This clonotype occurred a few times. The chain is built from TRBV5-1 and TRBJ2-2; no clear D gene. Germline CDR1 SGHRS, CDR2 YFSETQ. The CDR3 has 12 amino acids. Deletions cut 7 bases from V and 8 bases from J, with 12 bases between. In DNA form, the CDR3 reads TGCGCCAGCGGAAAAGACCGGGGGGAGCTGTTTTTT. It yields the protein CASGKDRGELFF.

CDR3 region: CSVDRPPSNTEAFF. The CDR3 DNA is TGCAGCGTTGATAGGCCTCCCTCGAACACTGAAGCTTTCTTT. The chain carries TRBV29-1 and TRBJ1-1; D not resolved. CDR3 length: 14 residues. V lost 3 bases, J lost 1 base, and 12 bases lay in between. Per the germline V gene, CDR1 is SQVTM and CDR2 is ANQGSEA.

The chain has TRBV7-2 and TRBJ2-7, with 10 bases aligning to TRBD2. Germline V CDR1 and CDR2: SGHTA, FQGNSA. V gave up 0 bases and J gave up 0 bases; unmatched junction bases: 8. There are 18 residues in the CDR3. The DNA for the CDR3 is TGTGCCAGCAGCTTAGCGCGGCTAGCGGGAGCGTCCTCCTACGAGCAGTACTTC. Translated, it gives CASSLARLAGASSYEQYF.

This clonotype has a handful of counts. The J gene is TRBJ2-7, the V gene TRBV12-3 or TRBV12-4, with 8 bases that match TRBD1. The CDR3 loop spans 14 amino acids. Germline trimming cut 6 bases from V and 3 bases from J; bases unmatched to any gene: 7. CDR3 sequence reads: CASSPTGASYEQYF. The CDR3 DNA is TGTGCCAGCAGCCCGACAGGGGCTAGCTACGAGCAGTACTTC.

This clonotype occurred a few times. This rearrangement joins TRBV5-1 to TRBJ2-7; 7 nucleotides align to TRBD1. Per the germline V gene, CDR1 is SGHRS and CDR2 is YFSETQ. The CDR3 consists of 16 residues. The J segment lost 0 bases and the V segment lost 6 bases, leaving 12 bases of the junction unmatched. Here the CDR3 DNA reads TGCGCCAGCACCCAATTCGGACAGGAGACCTCCTACGAGCAGTACTTC. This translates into CASTQFGQETSYEQYF.

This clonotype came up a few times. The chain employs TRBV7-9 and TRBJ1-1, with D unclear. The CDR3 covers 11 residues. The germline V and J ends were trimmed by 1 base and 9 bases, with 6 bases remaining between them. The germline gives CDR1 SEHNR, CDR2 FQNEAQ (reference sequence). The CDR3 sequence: CASSLGLQAFF. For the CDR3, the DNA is TGTGCCAGCAGCTTAGGTCTTCAAGCTTTCTTT.

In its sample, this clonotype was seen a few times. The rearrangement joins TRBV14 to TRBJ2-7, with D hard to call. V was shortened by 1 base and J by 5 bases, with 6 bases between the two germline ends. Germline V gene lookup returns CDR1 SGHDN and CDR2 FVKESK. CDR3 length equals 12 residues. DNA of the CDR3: TGTGCCAGCAGCCAAGTGCGCAACGAGCAGTACTTC. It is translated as CASSQVRNEQYF.